The 14 T cell receptor beta chains given below trace back to one sample, sequenced in a study of T cell changes during pregnancy in multiple sclerosis. The method was immunoSEQ multiplex PCR; TCRdb's version includes in-frame clones alone and lacks a portion of them. Among fewer than 65,000 clones listed, 85% to 95% were seen once. The sequences come from peripheral blood, collected in the second trimester of pregnancy. These receptors originate from a female donor with multiple sclerosis, enrolled in a pregnancy study.

This chain connects TRBV16 to TRBJ1-5; 10 nucleotides line up with TRBD1. The ends lost 4 bases at V and 12 bases at J; junction bases unmatched: 21. CDR1 is KGHSY, CDR2 FQNENV, per germline. The length of the CDR3 is 18 residues. The CDR3 bases are TGTGCCAGCAGCCTACAATCTAAACCAGGGACAGGGGAGGCCAACCAGCATTTT. Translated: CASSLQSKPGTGEANQHF.

The chain carries TRBV6-1 and TRBJ1-4; TRBD1 might be the D (5 bases). The germline V gene encodes CDR1 MNHNS and CDR2 SASEGT. The V and J ends lost 2 bases and 8 bases respectively, with 12 bases between them. This CDR3 is built from 14 residues. The CDR3 nucleotides read TGTGCCAGCAGTGAATTAGGGGTAGGCGAAAAACTGTTTTTT. Its protein product is CASSELGVGEKLFF.

This chain's CDR3 is CASSPDRSINTQYF. Here the CDR3 DNA reads TGCGCCAGCAGCCCCGACAGGAGCATAAATACGCAGTATTTT. The gene calls are TRBV5-1 and TRBJ2-3, with D maybe TRBD1 (6 bases). The germline CDR1 and CDR2 sequences are SGHRS and YFSETQ. The germline V and J ends were trimmed by 4 bases and 7 bases, with 16 bases remaining between them. This CDR3 region has 14 residues.

The gene calls are TRBV29-1 and TRBJ2-2; 11 bases are a match to TRBD1. This CDR3 is 16 amino acids long. Trimming took 6 bases from V and 2 from J; bases not matched to a gene: 8. CDR1 and CDR2 from the germline V gene are SQVTM and ANQGSEA. CDR3 in DNA: TGCAGCGTCGCGGTCGGACAGGGGGCTAACACCGGGGAGCTGTTTTTT. Amino acids: CSVAVGQGANTGELFF.

The rearrangement links TRBV27 to TRBJ2-1; 14 positions agree with TRBD2. V lost 3 bases and J lost 7; bases outside the gene matches: 8. Germline loops: CDR1 MNHEY, CDR2 SMNVEV (reference sequence). The CDR3 covers 17 residues. CDR3 sequence reads: CASSLGLAGVGGNEQFF. In DNA, the CDR3 is TGTGCCAGCAGTTTGGGACTAGCGGGAGTCGGTGGGAATGAGCAGTTCTTC.

The chain is built from TRBV5-1 and TRBJ2-7, with a weak D call TRBD2 (6 bases). Trimming removed 4 bases at V and 4 bases at J, with 18 bases between. This CDR3 has 15 residues. Germline values: CDR1 SGHRS, CDR2 YFSETQ. The CDR3: CASSGAIGRPYEQYF. The CDR3 bases are TGCGCCAGCAGCGGAGCGATAGGGAGGCCTTACGAGCAGTACTTC.

The gene calls are TRBV13 and TRBJ2-1, with 8 bases lining up with TRBD2. Germline lookup yields CDR1 PRHDT and CDR2 FYEKMQ (reference sequence). The CDR3 is made up of 21 amino acids. Trimming removed 1 base from V and 8 bases from J; junction bases left unmatched: 25. The CDR3 spells CASSLARGTISGGLLIDEQFF. Written as DNA, the CDR3 is TGTGCCAGCAGCTTAGCACGGGGGACGATATCGGGGGGGCTTCTAATCGATGAGCAGTTCTTC.

The V and J genes are TRBV14 and TRBJ2-2, with D maybe TRBD2 (5 bases). This CDR3 comprises 15 residues. Germline V gene sequence: CDR1 SGHDN, CDR2 FVKESK. V lost 2 bases and J lost 5, with 12 bases in between. CDR3 region: CASSQKRGRTGELFF. The CDR3 DNA follows: TGTGCCAGCAGCCAAAAACGGGGTAGGACCGGGGAGCTGTTTTTT.

The chain has TRBV27 and TRBJ2-7, with D unresolved. V shed 6 bases and J shed 0 bases, with 3 bases lying between them. The CDR3 loop spans 11 amino acids. In germline, CDR1 is MNHEY, CDR2 SMNVEV (reference sequence). CDR3 sequence: CASSGSYEQYF. In DNA form, the CDR3 reads TGTGCCAGCAGCGGCTCCTACGAGCAGTACTTC.

The CDR3 bases are TGTGCCAGCAGCTTCGGGGGGCGGAGGAACACTGAAGCTTTCTTT. Protein sequence: CASSFGGRRNTEAFF. The chain combines TRBV5-8 with TRBJ1-1; TRBD1 might be the D (6 bases). This CDR3 comprises 15 residues. Trimming removed 2 bases at V and 1 base at J, with 12 bases between. CDR1 and CDR2 (germline): SGHTS, YDEGEE.

The chain uses TRBV18 and TRBJ2-7; D gene unclear. Germline loops: CDR1 KGHSH, CDR2 LQKENI. This CDR3 is built from 14 residues. V was cut by 2 bases and J by 3 bases, with 11 bases left in between. CDR3 sequence reads: CASSPGSKNYEQYF. The CDR3 DNA is TGTGCCAGCTCACCAGGCAGTAAAAACTACGAGCAGTACTTC. Full variable domain (remainder filled in from reference TRBV18 and TRBJ2-7): NAGVMQNPRHLVRRRGQEARLRCSPMKGHSHVYWYRQLPEEGLKFMVYLQKENIIDESGMPKERFSAEFPKEGPSILRIQQVVRGDSAAYFCASSPGSKNYEQYFGPGTRLTVT.

The chain couples TRBV19 to TRBJ2-1; D is ambiguous. This CDR3 comprises 12 residues. Between the trimmed V and J ends, which lost 5 bases and 7 bases, there was a span of 9 bases. CDR1 and CDR2 from the germline V gene are LNHDA and SQIVND (reference sequence). The CDR3 here is CASSPTGNEQFF. DNA for the CDR3: TGTGCCAGTAGTCCGACTGGAAATGAGCAGTTCTTC. Variable domain in full (rest from reference TRBV19 and TRBJ2-1): DGGITQSPKYLFRKEGQNVTLSCEQNLNHDAMYWYRQDPGQGLRLIYYSQIVNDFQKGDIAEGYSVSREKKESFPLTVTSAQKNPTAFYLCASSPTGNEQFFGPGTRLTVL.

The chain is built from TRBV7-2 and TRBJ2-7; a weak D match, TRBD1 (5 bases). V dropped 5 bases and J dropped 2 bases, with 16 bases sitting between them. Germline CDR1 and CDR2: SGHTA and FQGNSA. The CDR3 loop spans 15 amino acids. Here the CDR3 DNA reads TGTGCCAGCAGCGCTACCCCCAGGGTAACCTACGAGCAGTACTTC. Protein: CASSATPRVTYEQYF.

V usage is TRBV4-1 and J usage is TRBJ2-3, with TRBD1 matching over 11 bases. The CDR3 contains 15 residues. Germline loops: CDR1 MGHRA, CDR2 YSYEKL. V dropped 4 bases and J dropped 5; count of bases not matched to a gene: 5. The CDR3 coding sequence is TGCGCCAGCAGCCCGGGGACAGGGGGACAAGATACGCAGTATTTT. It codes for CASSPGTGGQDTQYF.